This TCR beta chain comes out of a study of T cells in Graves' hyperthyroidism and ophthalmopathy. Amplification yielded TCR beta CDR3 regions, with RNA transcripts as the source. HTBI primers were employed in a first-round RT-PCR of the TCR CDR3. TCRdb analysed the multiplex PCR reads with MiXCR anew, one entry per CDR3 protein. In the table there are about 400,000 distinct CDR3 sequences, approximately 14% of which are singletons. This clonotype was detected only a few times. V was clipped by 5 bases and J by 1 base, with 18 bases between them. CDR1 is SGHAT and CDR2 is FQDESV in the germline V gene (reference sequence). This CDR3 has 17 amino acids.

This clonotype originated in a young woman with Graves' hyperthyroidism that later progressed to Graves' ophthalmopathy. This rearrangement joins TRBV11-1 to TRBJ1-3; D is undetermined. Sequencing input: blood. CDR3 loop: CASSPDSRASSGNTIYF. CDR3 coding DNA: TGTGCCAGCAGCCCTGACTCGCGAGCGAGTTCTGGAAACACCATATATTTT.